This entry lists 18 T cell receptor beta chains sequenced from one sample in a study of T cells after yellow fever vaccination. Each CDR3 protein gets one entry after TCRdb re-called the 5' RACE reads with MiXCR. Of approximately 600,000 distinct CDR3 sequences detected, around an eighth appear once; the ten largest clones hold just under 15%. Sequenced here: PBMCs, sampled on the day of the yellow fever booster vaccination. All receptors derive from a man aged 25 to 45 who received the YFV17D yellow fever vaccine.

The chain combines TRBV5-4 with TRBJ1-6, with D uncertain. This CDR3 is built from 14 residues. Trimming removed 1 base from V and 7 bases from J, with 9 bases in between. Germline assignment: CDR1 SGHNT and CDR2 YYREEE (reference sequence). Here the CDR3 reads CASSLSTGNSPLHF. In DNA form, the CDR3 reads TGTGCCAGCAGCTTGAGCACGGGGAATTCACCCCTCCACTTT.

The CDR3 reads CAWRAIAGTATDTQYF. The CDR3 region has the DNA TGTGCCTGGAGGGCCATCGCCGGGACAGCCACAGATACGCAGTATTTT. V usage is TRBV30 and J usage is TRBJ2-3; 7 bases agree with TRBD1. Germline V lookup: CDR1 GTSNPN, CDR2 SVGIG (reference sequence). Losses at the gene ends were 3 bases for V and 2 bases for J; bases not matched to a gene: 11. The CDR3 covers 16 residues.

The chain uses TRBV15 and TRBJ1-1; D not resolved. V gave up 3 bases and J gave up 6 bases, with 17 bases separating them. The CDR3 contains 15 residues. In germline, CDR1 is LNHNV, CDR2 YYDKDF (reference sequence). The CDR3: CATSRDNQGQPEAFF. CDR3 nucleotide sequence: TGTGCCACCAGCAGGGATAACCAAGGCCAGCCTGAAGCTTTCTTT.

The V gene is TRBV5-1, the J gene TRBJ2-3; D is tentatively TRBD1 or TRBD2 (7 bases each). V lost 7 bases and J 12 bases, leaving 15 bases between the germline ends. Germline V gene lookup returns CDR1 SGHRS and CDR2 YFSETQ. This CDR3 contains 11 residues. In DNA form, the CDR3 reads TGCGCCAGCCAGGGGGGAGGGAACCAGTATTTT. It specifies CASQGGGNQYF. The whole variable domain, filled in from reference TRBV5-1 and TRBJ2-3, reads KAGVTQTPRYLIKTRGQQVTLSCSPISGHRSVSWYQQTPGQGLQFLFEYFSETQRNKGNFPGRFSGRQFSNSRSEMNVSTLELGDSALYLCASQGGGNQYFGPGTRLTVL.

The chain is built from TRBV7-2 and TRBJ1-5; TRBD1 matches 7 bases. Trimming cost V 1 base and J 10 bases; bases outside gene matches: 7. CDR3 length: 14 amino acids. Germline CDR1 reads SGHTA; CDR2 reads FQGNSA. CDR3 region: CASSLEDRAVPQHF. CDR3 DNA sequence: TGTGCCAGCAGCTTAGAAGACAGGGCGGTTCCCCAGCATTTT.

This clonotype appeared a few times. The chain employs TRBV12-3 or TRBV12-4 and TRBJ2-1; D gene unclear. The CDR3 has 14 amino acids. The V and J ends lost 2 bases and 5 bases respectively, with 10 bases between them. The CDR3 bases are TGTGCCAGCAGTTTATCCGGCAACCACAATGAGCAGTTCTTC. It codes for CASSLSGNHNEQFF.

This clonotype was picked up a small number of times. This chain joins TRBV4-3 and TRBJ2-2; no definite D call. CDR1 LGHNA and CDR2 YSLEER come from the germline V gene. Trimming took 0 bases from V and 8 from J, leaving 16 bases between them. The CDR3 totals 16 residues. CDR3 loop: CASSQDPELFLGELFF. In DNA, the CDR3 is TGCGCCAGCAGCCAAGACCCAGAACTCTTTCTTGGGGAGCTGTTTTTT.

As DNA, the CDR3 is TGTGCCACCAGTGATATCTCGAGGGAGCAGTTCTTC. Translated, it gives CATSDISREQFF. The rearrangement links TRBV24-1 to TRBJ2-1, with D unclear. Trimming took off 3 bases at V and 10 bases at J, with 9 bases between the two ends. The V gene's germline CDR1 is KGHDR and CDR2 SFDVKD. The length of the CDR3 is 12 residues.

This clonotype was seen ten or more times. The rearrangement joins TRBV5-1 to TRBJ1-5, with 9 bases aligning to TRBD1. Germline CDR1 and CDR2: SGHRS and YFSETQ. This CDR3 has 16 amino acids. Trimming at V came to 4 bases and at J to 1 base, leaving 6 bases not matched to a gene. The CDR3 DNA reads TGCGCCAGCAGCCCGGGACAGGGAGGGAGCAATCAGCCCCAGCATTTT. Translating it yields CASSPGQGGSNQPQHF.

The CDR3 region is CASSYSKMDERFF. DNA for the CDR3: TGTGCCAGCAGTTACTCGAAGATGGATGAGCGTTTCTTC. The chain uses TRBV6-5 and TRBJ2-1; D remains unclear. This CDR3 has 13 residues. Trimming cost V 0 bases and J 16 bases, with 16 bases left between them. The germline V gene has CDR1 MNHEY and CDR2 SVGAGI.

The gene calls are TRBV6-1 and TRBJ1-5; unclear D gene. The CDR3 spans 11 residues. V was pared by 5 bases and J by 9 bases, with 8 bases between. Per the germline V gene, CDR1 is MNHNS and CDR2 is SASEGT. CDR3 sequence (DNA): TGTGCCAGCAGTCCACCGGGGCCCCAGCATTTT. This translates into CASSPPGPQHF.

Comment on this clonotype: The junction differs from germline at one of its ends, possibly a read error. The V call is TRBV5-1, the J call TRBJ2-1; 11 positions agree with TRBD1. Germline assignment: CDR1 SGHRS and CDR2 YFSETQ. CDR3 length equals 15 residues. CDR3: CASSAQGTGGHPYIF. CDR3 nucleotide sequence: TGCGCCAGCAGCGCCCAGGGGACAGGGGGTCACCCCTACATCTTC.

This clonotype was recorded a few times. The J gene is TRBJ2-2, the V gene TRBV7-8, with unresolved D. V was pared by 7 bases and J by 7 bases, with 13 bases between. CDR3 length: 13 amino acids. Germline V gives CDR1 SGHVS, CDR2 FQNEAQ. The CDR3 nucleotides read TGTGCCAGCACGGATCTTCTAAACGGGGAGCTGTTTTTT. It yields the protein CASTDLLNGELFF.

This clonotype was counted between two and nine times. V is TRBV5-6 and J is TRBJ2-5; 8 bases map to TRBD1. With V trimmed by 1 base and J by 5 bases, 7 bases remained unmatched. The CDR3 covers 15 residues. Germline lookup yields CDR1 SGHDT and CDR2 YYEEEE. The chain's CDR3 is CASSLPYRGVETQYF. CDR3 nucleotides: TGTGCCAGCAGCTTGCCCTACAGGGGGGTCGAGACCCAGTACTTC.

The V and J genes are TRBV28 and TRBJ2-7; 7 positions agree with TRBD1. Germline V lookup: CDR1 MDHEN, CDR2 SYDVKM. The CDR3 has 13 residues. V lost 9 bases and J lost 5; bases outside the gene matches: 10. CDR3 in DNA: TGTGCCAGTTTAGACAGGGCAATTAACGAGCAGTACTTC. Protein sequence: CASLDRAINEQYF. The variable domain in full, completed from reference TRBV28 and TRBJ2-7, reads DVKVTQSSRYLVKRTGEKVFLECVQDMDHENMFWYRQDPGLGLRLIYFSYDVKMKEKGDIPEGYSVSREKKERFSLILESASTNQTSMYLCASLDRAINEQYFGPGTRLTVT.

The CDR3 region has the DNA TGTGCCAGCAAACAGGGGCCACCCAATGAGCAGTTCTTC. Translating gives CASKQGPPNEQFF. The chain recombines TRBV28 with TRBJ2-1; TRBD1 agrees at 7 bases. In germline, CDR1 is MDHEN, CDR2 SYDVKM. The CDR3 spans 13 residues. V lost 7 bases to trimming and J lost 6 bases; unmatched junction nucleotides: 6. The variable domain in full, completed from reference TRBV28 and TRBJ2-1, reads DVKVTQSSRYLVKRTGEKVFLECVQDMDHENMFWYRQDPGLGLRLIYFSYDVKMKEKGDIPEGYSVSREKKERFSLILESASTNQTSMYLCASKQGPPNEQFFGPGTRLTVL.

This clonotype was seen at least ten times. The chain couples TRBV5-1 to TRBJ2-7; D perhaps matches TRBD1 (5 bases). From germline, CDR1 is SGHRS and CDR2 YFSETQ. The length of the CDR3 is 11 residues. Deletions cut 4 bases from V and 5 bases from J, with 7 bases between. The CDR3 nucleotides read TGCGCCAGCAGCCAAGGGGACGAGCAGTACTTC. Translating gives CASSQGDEQYF.

This clonotype turned up a few times. The J gene is TRBJ2-1, the V gene TRBV12-3 or TRBV12-4; D uncertain. CDR3 length equals 14 residues. Trimming removed 5 bases at V and 5 bases at J, with 13 bases between. In DNA, the CDR3 is TGTGCCAGCAGTCGCCCTGGACCCGACAATGAGCAGTTCTTC. Its protein product is CASSRPGPDNEQFF.